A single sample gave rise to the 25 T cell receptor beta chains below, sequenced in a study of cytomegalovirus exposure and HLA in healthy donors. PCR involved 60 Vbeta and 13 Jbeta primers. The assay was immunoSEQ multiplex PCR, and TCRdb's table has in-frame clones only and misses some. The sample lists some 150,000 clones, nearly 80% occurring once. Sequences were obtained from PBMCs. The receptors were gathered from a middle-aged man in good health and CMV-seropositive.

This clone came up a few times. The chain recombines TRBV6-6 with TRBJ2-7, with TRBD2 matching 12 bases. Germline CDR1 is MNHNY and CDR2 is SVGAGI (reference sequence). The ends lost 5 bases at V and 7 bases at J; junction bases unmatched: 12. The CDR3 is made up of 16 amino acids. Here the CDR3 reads CASSPGLAGTLVEQYF. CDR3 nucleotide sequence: TGTGCCAGCAGTCCCGGACTAGCGGGGACCCTCGTGGAGCAGTACTTC.

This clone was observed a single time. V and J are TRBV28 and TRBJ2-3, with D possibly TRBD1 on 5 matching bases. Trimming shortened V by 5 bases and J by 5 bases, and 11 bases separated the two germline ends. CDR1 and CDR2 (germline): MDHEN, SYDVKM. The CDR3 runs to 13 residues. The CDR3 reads CASSPVGRDTQYF. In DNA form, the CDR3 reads TGTGCCAGCAGTCCCGTGGGGCGAGATACGCAGTATTTT.

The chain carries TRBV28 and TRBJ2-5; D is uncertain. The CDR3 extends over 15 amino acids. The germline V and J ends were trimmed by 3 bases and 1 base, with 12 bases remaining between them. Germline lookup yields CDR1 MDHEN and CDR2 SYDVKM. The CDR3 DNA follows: TGTGCCAGCAGTTTCGGTGCGTCCCCCCAAGAGACCCAGTACTTC. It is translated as CASSFGASPQETQYF.

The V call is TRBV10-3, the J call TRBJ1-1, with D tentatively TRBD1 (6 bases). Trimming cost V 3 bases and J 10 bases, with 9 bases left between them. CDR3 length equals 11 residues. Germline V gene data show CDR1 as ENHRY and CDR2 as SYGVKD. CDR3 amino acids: CAISEQGAAFF. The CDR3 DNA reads TGTGCCATCAGTGAACAGGGCGCAGCTTTCTTT.

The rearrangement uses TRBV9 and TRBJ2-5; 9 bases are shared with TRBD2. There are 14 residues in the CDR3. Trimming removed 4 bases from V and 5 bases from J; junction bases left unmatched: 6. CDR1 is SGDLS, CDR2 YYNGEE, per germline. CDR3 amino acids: CASSPQAGGETQYF. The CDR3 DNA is TGTGCCAGCAGCCCCCAGGCGGGAGGGGAGACCCAGTACTTC.

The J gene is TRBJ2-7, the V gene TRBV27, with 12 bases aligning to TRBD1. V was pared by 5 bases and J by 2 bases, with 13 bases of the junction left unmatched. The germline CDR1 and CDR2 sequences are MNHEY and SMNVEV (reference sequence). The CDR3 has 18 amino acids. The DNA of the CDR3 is TGTGCCAGCAGTCAGGGGACAGGGGGCCTAAGGGTTCCCTACGAGCAGTACTTC. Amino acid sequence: CASSQGTGGLRVPYEQYF.

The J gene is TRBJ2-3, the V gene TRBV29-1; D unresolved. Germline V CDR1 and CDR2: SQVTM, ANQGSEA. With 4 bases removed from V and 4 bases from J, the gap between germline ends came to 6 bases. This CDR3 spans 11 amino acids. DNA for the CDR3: TGCAGCGTTGGAGACGCAGATACGCAGTATTTT. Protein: CSVGDADTQYF.

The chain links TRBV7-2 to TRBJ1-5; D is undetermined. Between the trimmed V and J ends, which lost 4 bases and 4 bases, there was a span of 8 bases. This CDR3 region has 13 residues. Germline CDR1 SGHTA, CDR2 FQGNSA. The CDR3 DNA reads TGTGCCAGCAGCTCCAGAGGAAATCAGCCCCAGCATTTT. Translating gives CASSSRGNQPQHF.

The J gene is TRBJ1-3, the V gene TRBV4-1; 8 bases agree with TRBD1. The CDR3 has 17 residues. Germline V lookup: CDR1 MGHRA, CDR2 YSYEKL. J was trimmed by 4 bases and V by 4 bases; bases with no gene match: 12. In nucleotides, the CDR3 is TGCGCCAGCAGCCTCAGTTTGGGACAGGCTTCGGGAAACACCATATATTTT. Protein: CASSLSLGQASGNTIYF.

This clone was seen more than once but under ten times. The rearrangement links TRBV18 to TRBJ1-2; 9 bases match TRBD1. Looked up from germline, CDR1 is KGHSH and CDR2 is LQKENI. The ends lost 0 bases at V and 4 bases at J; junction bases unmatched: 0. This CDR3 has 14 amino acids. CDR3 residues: CASSPPDRGYGYTF. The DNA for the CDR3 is TGTGCCAGCTCACCACCGGACAGGGGCTATGGCTACACCTTC.

The CDR3 bases are TGTGCCAGCAGTTTCACCGCGGGCGAGCAGTACTTC. Protein product: CASSFTAGEQYF. J is TRBJ2-7 and V is TRBV6-5; TRBD2 might be the D (5 bases). CDR1 is MNHEY and CDR2 is SVGAGI in the germline V gene. The CDR3 has 12 amino acids. The V end lost 4 bases, the J end lost 6 bases, and 10 bases lay between the germline ends.

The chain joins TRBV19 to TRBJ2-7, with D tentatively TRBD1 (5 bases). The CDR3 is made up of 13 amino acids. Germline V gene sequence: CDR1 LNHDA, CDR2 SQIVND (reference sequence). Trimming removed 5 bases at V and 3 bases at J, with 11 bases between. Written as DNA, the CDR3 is TGTGCCAGTAGTTTAAGACAGAACTACGAGCAGTACTTC. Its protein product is CASSLRQNYEQYF.

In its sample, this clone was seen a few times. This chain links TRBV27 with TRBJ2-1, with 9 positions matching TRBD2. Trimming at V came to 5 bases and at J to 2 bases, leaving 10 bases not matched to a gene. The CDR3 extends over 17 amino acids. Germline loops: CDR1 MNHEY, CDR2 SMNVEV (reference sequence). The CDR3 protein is CASSRQPGLATYNEQFF. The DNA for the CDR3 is TGTGCCAGCAGTAGGCAACCGGGACTAGCAACCTACAATGAGCAGTTCTTC.

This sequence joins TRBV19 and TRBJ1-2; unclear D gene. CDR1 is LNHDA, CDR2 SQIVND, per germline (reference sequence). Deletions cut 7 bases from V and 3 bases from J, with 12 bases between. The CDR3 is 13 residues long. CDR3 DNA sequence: TGTGCCAGTAACATAGACGGGTACTATGGCTACACCTTC. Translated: CASNIDGYYGYTF.

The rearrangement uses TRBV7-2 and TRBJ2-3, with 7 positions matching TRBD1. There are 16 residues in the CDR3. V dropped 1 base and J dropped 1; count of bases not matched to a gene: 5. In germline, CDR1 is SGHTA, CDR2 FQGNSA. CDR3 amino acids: CASSLGQGVGTDTQYF. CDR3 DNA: TGTGCCAGCAGCTTAGGCCAGGGGGTGGGCACAGATACGCAGTATTTT.

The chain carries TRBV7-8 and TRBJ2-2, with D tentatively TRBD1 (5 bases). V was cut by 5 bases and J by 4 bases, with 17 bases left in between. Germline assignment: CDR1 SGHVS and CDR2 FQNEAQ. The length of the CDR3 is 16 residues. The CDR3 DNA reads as TGTGCCAGCAGCCCACACAGGCTATCGGGCACCGGGGAGCTGTTTTTT. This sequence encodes CASSPHRLSGTGELFF.

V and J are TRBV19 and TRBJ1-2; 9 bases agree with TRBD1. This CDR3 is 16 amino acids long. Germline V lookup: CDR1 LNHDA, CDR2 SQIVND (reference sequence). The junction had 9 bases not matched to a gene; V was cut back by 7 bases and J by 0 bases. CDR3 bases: TGTGCCAGTACCGAGGAGGGACAGGGAGCTAACTATGGCTACACCTTC. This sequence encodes CASTEEGQGANYGYTF.

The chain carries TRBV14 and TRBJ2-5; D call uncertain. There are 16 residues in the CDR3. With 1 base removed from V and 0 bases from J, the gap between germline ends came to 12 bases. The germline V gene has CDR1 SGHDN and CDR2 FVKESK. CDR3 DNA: TGTGCCAGCAGCCAAGTGAGCTCAAAGTACCAAGAGACCCAGTACTTC. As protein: CASSQVSSKYQETQYF. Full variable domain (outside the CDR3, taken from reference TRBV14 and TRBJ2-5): EAGVTQFPSHSVIEKGQTVTLRCDPISGHDNLYWYRRVMGKEIKFLLHFVKESKQDESGMPNNRFLAERTGGTYSTLKVQPAELEDSGVYFCASSQVSSKYQETQYFGPGTRLLVL.

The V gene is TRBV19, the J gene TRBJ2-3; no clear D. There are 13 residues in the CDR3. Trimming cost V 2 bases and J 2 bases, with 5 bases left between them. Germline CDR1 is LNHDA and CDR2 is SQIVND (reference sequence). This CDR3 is CASSITNTDTQYF. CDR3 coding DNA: TGTGCCAGTAGTATAACTAACACAGATACGCAGTATTTT.

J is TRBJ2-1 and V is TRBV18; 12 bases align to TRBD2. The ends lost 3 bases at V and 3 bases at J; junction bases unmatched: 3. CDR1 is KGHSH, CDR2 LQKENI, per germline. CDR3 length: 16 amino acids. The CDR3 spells CASSPWTSGNYNEQFF. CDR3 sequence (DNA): TGTGCCAGCTCACCTTGGACTAGCGGGAACTACAATGAGCAGTTCTTC.

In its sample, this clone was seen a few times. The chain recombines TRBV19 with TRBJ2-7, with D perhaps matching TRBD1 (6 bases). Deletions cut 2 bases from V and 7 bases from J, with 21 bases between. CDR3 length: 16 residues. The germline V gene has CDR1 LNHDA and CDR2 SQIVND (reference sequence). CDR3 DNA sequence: TGTGCCAGTAGTATAAGTGGTTTGTACAGGGCAGAAGAGCAGTACTTC. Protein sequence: CASSISGLYRAEEQYF. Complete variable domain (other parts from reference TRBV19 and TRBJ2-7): DGGITQSPKYLFRKEGQNVTLSCEQNLNHDAMYWYRQDPGQGLRLIYYSQIVNDFQKGDIAEGYSVSREKKESFPLTVTSAQKNPTAFYLCASSISGLYRAEEQYFGPGTRLTVT.

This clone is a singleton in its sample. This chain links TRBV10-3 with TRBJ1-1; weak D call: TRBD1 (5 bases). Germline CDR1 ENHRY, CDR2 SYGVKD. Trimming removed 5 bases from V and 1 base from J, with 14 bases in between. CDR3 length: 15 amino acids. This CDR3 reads CAISTIGVQNTEAFF. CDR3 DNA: TGTGCCATCAGTACGATAGGGGTACAGAACACTGAAGCTTTCTTT.

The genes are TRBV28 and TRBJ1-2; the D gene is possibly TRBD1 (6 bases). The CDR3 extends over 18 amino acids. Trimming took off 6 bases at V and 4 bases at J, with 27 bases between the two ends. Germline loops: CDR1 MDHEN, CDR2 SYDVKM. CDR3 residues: CASSPHGGTEGHLYGYTF. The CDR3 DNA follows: TGTGCCAGCAGCCCACACGGGGGGACTGAGGGACACCTCTATGGCTACACCTTC.

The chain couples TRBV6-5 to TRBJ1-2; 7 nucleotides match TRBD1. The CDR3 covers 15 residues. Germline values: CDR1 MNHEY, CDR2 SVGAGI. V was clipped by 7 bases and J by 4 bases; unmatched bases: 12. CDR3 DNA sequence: TGTGCCAGCAACGACGAATCAGGGGGAAGCTATGGCTACACCTTC. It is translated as CASNDESGGSYGYTF.

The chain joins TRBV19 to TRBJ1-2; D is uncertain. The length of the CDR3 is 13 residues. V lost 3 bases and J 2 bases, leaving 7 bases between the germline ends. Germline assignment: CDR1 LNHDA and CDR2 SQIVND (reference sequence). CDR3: CASSIGGNYGYTF. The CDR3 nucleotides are TGTGCCAGTAGTATCGGAGGGAACTATGGCTACACCTTC.